One sample yielded the 10 T cell receptor beta chains listed below, sequenced in a study of T cell changes during pregnancy in multiple sclerosis. Sequenced by immunoSEQ multiplex PCR; TCRdb stores in-frame clones only, minus some. Counted here are 43,000 or so clones, 80% to 95% occurring once; the ten biggest clones make up around 2%. The sequencing used peripheral blood, collected in the third trimester of pregnancy. These receptors were taken from a female donor with multiple sclerosis, enrolled in a pregnancy study.

The gene calls are TRBV5-1 and TRBJ2-5; 8 bases line up with TRBD1. J lost 2 bases, V lost 5 bases, and 14 bases had no gene match. Germline V gene sequence: CDR1 SGHRS, CDR2 YFSETQ. The CDR3 has 17 amino acids. CDR3 loop: CASSFGRRDRRQETQYF. DNA for the CDR3: TGCGCCAGCAGTTTTGGACGCAGGGACAGGAGACAAGAGACCCAGTACTTC.

This chain uses TRBV7-9 with TRBJ1-1; unclear D gene. Germline V lookup: CDR1 SEHNR, CDR2 FQNEAQ (reference sequence). This CDR3 region has 15 residues. V lost 3 bases and J 1 base, leaving 12 bases between the germline ends. For the CDR3, the DNA is TGTGCCAGCAGCTTTCAGATTCGGGGGAACACTGAAGCTTTCTTT. Amino acids: CASSFQIRGNTEAFF.

This chain connects TRBV29-1 to TRBJ2-7; a possible D gene is TRBD1 (5 bases). The CDR3 spans 12 residues. Germline loops: CDR1 SQVTM, CDR2 ANQGSEA. Trimming took 3 bases from V and 2 from J, leaving 8 bases between them. This chain's CDR3 is CSVDLGPYEQYF. DNA of the CDR3: TGCAGCGTTGACTTGGGGCCCTACGAGCAGTACTTC.

The chain employs TRBV6-1 and TRBJ1-5; 8 bases line up with TRBD1. Germline trimming cut 6 bases from V and 6 bases from J; bases unmatched to any gene: 7. The germline V gene has CDR1 MNHNS and CDR2 SASEGT. CDR3 length: 14 residues. The CDR3, as DNA: TGTGCCAGCAGCTTCCCAGGGGGCGGTCAGCCCCAGCATTTT. It encodes CASSFPGGGQPQHF.

The chain employs TRBV5-4 and TRBJ2-5; 7 bases are a match to TRBD1. Per germline, CDR1 SGHNT and CDR2 YYREEE (reference sequence). The J segment lost 5 bases and the V segment lost 0 bases, leaving 4 bases of the junction unmatched. There are 14 residues in the CDR3. Here the CDR3 DNA reads TGTGCCAGCAGCTTGGTAGGGGGCGGGGAGACCCAGTACTTC. This encodes CASSLVGGGETQYF.

V and J are TRBV4-3 and TRBJ2-7; 12 positions agree with TRBD2. There are 15 residues in the CDR3. Germline-derived CDR1 and CDR2 are LGHNA and YSLEER. Unmatched junction bases numbered 2, after V lost 4 bases and J lost 1 base. The CDR3 DNA is TGCGCCAGCAGCCTAGGACTAGCGGGATCCTACGAGCAGTACTTC. Its protein is CASSLGLAGSYEQYF.

The DNA for the CDR3 is TGTGCCAGCAGAACCTACAGGGGTTCCTACGAGCAGTACTTC. This gives the protein CASRTYRGSYEQYF. The chain uses TRBV5-8 and TRBJ2-7; 7 bases match TRBD1. Trimming at V came to 5 bases and at J to 1 base, leaving 6 bases not matched to a gene. The germline CDR1 and CDR2 sequences are SGHTS and YDEGEE. The length of the CDR3 is 14 residues.

The rearrangement uses TRBV5-1 and TRBJ2-3; TRBD1 matches 7 bases. This CDR3 region has 15 residues. Germline V gene lookup returns CDR1 SGHRS and CDR2 YFSETQ. V shed 5 bases and J 1 base; nucleotides not matched to a gene: 7. The CDR3 here is CASRSTGARTDTQYF. For the CDR3, the DNA is TGCGCCAGCAGGTCCACAGGGGCCCGCACAGATACGCAGTATTTT.

This chain joins TRBV7-2 and TRBJ2-7; D is possibly TRBD1 (6 bases). V gave up 8 bases and J gave up 0 bases, with 23 bases separating them. This CDR3 contains 17 residues. Looked up from germline, CDR1 is SGHTA and CDR2 is FQGNSA. Here the CDR3 reads CASGKLLYWTDSYEQYF. CDR3 DNA: TGTGCCAGCGGAAAGCTCTTATACTGGACAGACTCCTACGAGCAGTACTTC.

The V and J genes are TRBV4-3 and TRBJ1-2, with 7 bases matching TRBD1. V dropped 1 base and J dropped 4; count of bases not matched to a gene: 0. Germline assignment: CDR1 LGHNA and CDR2 YSLEER. This CDR3 is 13 amino acids long. The CDR3 DNA sequence: TGCGCCAGCAGCCAAGGACAGGGCTATGGCTACACCTTC. As protein: CASSQGQGYGYTF.